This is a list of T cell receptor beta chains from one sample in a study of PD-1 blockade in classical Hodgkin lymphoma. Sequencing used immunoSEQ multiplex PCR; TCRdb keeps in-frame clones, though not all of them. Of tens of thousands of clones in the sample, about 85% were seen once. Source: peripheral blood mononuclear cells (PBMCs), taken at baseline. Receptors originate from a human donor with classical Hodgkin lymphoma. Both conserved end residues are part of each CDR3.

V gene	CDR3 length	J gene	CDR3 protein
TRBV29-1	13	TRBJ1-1	CSVIRHFNTEAFF
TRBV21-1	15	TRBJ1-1	CASSKDGEGNTEAFF
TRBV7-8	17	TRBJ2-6	CASSLNTDSSGANVLTF
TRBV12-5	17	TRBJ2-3	CASGFAPGARAVDTQYF
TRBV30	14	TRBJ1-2	CAWSFLHKTYGYTF
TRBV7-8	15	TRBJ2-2	CASSPGLAGTGELFF
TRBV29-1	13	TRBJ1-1	CSVEEGLNTEAFF
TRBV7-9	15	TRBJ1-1	CASSPGTGGGSRAFF
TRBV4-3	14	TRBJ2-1	CASSQEATPIEQFF
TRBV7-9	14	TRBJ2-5	CASSWWTDQETQYF
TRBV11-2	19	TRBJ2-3	CASSSIKSTGPSSTDTQYF
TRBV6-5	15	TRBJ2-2	CASSWDNLNTGELFF
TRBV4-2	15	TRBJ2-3	CASSQNSGTSDTQYF
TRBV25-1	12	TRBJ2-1	CASGTGAHEQFF
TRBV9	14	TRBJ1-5	CASSVGSGQRPQHF
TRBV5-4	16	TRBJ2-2	CASSLGGTGGTGELFF
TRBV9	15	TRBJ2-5	CASSGPGTDEETQYF